These 22 T cell receptor beta chains were all obtained from the same sample, sequenced in a study of cytomegalovirus exposure and HLA in healthy donors. It was with 60 Vbeta and 13 Jbeta primers that the PCR ran. Sequencing was performed with immunoSEQ multiplex PCR; in TCRdb, only in-frame clones are kept and a portion is missing. The repertoire consists of about 77,000 clones, with 78% occurring once and the leading ten covering almost 4.5%. Sequencing used PBMCs. The receptors derive from a man between 40 and 49 years old in good health and CMV-seronegative.

This sequence joins TRBV9 and TRBJ2-5; unclear D gene. Per germline, CDR1 SGDLS and CDR2 YYNGEE. The CDR3 contains 16 residues. The germline V and J ends were trimmed by 3 bases and 5 bases, with 20 bases remaining between them. CDR3 region: CASSESNPLHSETQYF. The CDR3 DNA reads TGTGCCAGCAGCGAGTCCAACCCTCTCCACTCTGAGACCCAGTACTTC.

The chain is built from TRBV28 and TRBJ2-7; 10 nucleotides match TRBD2. Unmatched junction bases numbered 9, after V lost 5 bases and J lost 2 bases. CDR3 length equals 16 residues. Looked up from germline, CDR1 is MDHEN and CDR2 is SYDVKM. In nucleotides, the CDR3 is TGTGCCAGCAGTCTACGCACTAGCGGGGTCACCTACGAGCAGTACTTC. Translation: CASSLRTSGVTYEQYF.

V gene TRBV7-6 combines with J gene TRBJ1-1, with D tentatively TRBD1 (6 bases). CDR1 and CDR2 from the germline V gene are SGHVS and FNYEAQ. V was shortened by 5 bases and J by 1 base, with 20 bases between the two germline ends. The CDR3 runs to 17 residues. The CDR3 region is CASSAWGGAAQNTEAFF. The CDR3 nucleotides read TGTGCCAGCAGCGCGTGGGGGGGGGCAGCCCAGAACACTGAAGCTTTCTTT.

The rearrangement links TRBV27 to TRBJ1-2, with 7 nucleotides matching TRBD1. This CDR3 comprises 16 residues. Germline V CDR1 and CDR2: MNHEY, SMNVEV (reference sequence). Trimming took 5 bases from V and 7 from J; bases not matched to a gene: 16. The CDR3 coding sequence is TGTGCCAGCAGTCCAGCTGGTCGACAGGGTAAGAGTGGCTACACCTTC. Amino acid sequence: CASSPAGRQGKSGYTF.

J is TRBJ2-1 and V is TRBV5-1, with D possibly matching TRBD2 (6 bases). V lost 4 bases, J lost 0 bases, and 11 bases lay in between. The germline V gene encodes CDR1 SGHRS and CDR2 YFSETQ. There are 15 residues in the CDR3. The CDR3 sequence is CASSLTRNSYNEQFF. The DNA for the CDR3 is TGCGCCAGCAGCCTGACTAGGAACTCCTACAATGAGCAGTTCTTC.

The chain carries TRBV2 and TRBJ2-1; 10 bases are a match to TRBD1. The junction had 2 bases not matched to a gene; V was cut back by 6 bases and J by 6 bases. The CDR3 extends over 13 amino acids. CDR1 SNHLY and CDR2 FYNNEI come from the germline V gene. The CDR3 DNA reads TGTGCCAGCAGAGGACAGGGGGGCAATGAGCAGTTCTTC. This codes for CASRGQGGNEQFF.

The chain links TRBV29-1 to TRBJ1-2; 8 bases line up with TRBD1. The V gene's germline CDR1 is SQVTM and CDR2 ANQGSEA. The CDR3 loop spans 13 amino acids. Unmatched junction bases numbered 6, after V lost 2 bases and J lost 7 bases. This CDR3 reads CSVEPPGGFGYTF. The CDR3 DNA follows: TGCAGCGTTGAACCCCCAGGGGGCTTTGGCTACACCTTC.

The J gene is TRBJ2-7, the V gene TRBV19; 11 nucleotides align to TRBD1. Germline-derived CDR1 and CDR2 are LNHDA and SQIVND (reference sequence). The J segment lost 3 bases and the V segment lost 3 bases, leaving 4 bases of the junction unmatched. This CDR3 region has 15 residues. The CDR3 is CASSIRDRGSYEQYF. The DNA for the CDR3 is TGTGCCAGTAGTATCCGGGACAGGGGGAGCTACGAGCAGTACTTC.

This clone was picked up one time. The chain combines TRBV7-8 with TRBJ2-3; 12 nucleotides line up with TRBD2. This CDR3 is 18 amino acids long. Germline V gene lookup returns CDR1 SGHVS and CDR2 FQNEAQ. V dropped 4 bases and J dropped 2; count of bases not matched to a gene: 10. The CDR3 nucleotides are TGTGCCAGCAGCTCCAAATACGGACTAGCGGGGAACACAGATACGCAGTATTTT. Its translation is CASSSKYGLAGNTDTQYF.

The V gene is TRBV30, the J gene TRBJ1-2; 8 positions agree with TRBD1. V was clipped by 4 bases and J by 8 bases; unmatched bases: 12. Looked up from germline, CDR1 is GTSNPN and CDR2 is SVGIG (reference sequence). This CDR3 has 14 residues. CDR3 bases: TGTGCCTGGACCCCTACAGGGGGTCGATTCGGCTACACCTTC. This gives the protein CAWTPTGGRFGYTF.

CDR3 coding DNA: TGTGCCATCAGTGAGTTAGGACAGGGCTCTCGAAACACTGAAGCTTTCTTT. Its translation: CAISELGQGSRNTEAFF. This chain joins TRBV10-3 and TRBJ1-1, with TRBD1 matching 8 bases. After removal of 1 base from V and 2 bases from J, the junction contained 9 bases not matched to a gene. The CDR3 contains 17 residues. Germline V gene sequence: CDR1 ENHRY, CDR2 SYGVKD.

The chain recombines TRBV5-1 with TRBJ2-3; D is undetermined. The CDR3 runs 11 residues. Trimming removed 7 bases at V and 5 bases at J, with 8 bases between. Per germline, CDR1 SGHRS and CDR2 YFSETQ. The CDR3 DNA is TGCGCCAGCCGACTTCTAGATACGCAGTATTTT. Protein sequence: CASRLLDTQYF. The full variable domain, in which reference TRBV5-1 and TRBJ2-3 provide the parts outside the CDR3, is KAGVTQTPRYLIKTRGQQVTLSCSPISGHRSVSWYQQTPGQGLQFLFEYFSETQRNKGNFPGRFSGRQFSNSRSEMNVSTLELGDSALYLCASRLLDTQYFGPGTRLTVL.

The chain uses TRBV2 and TRBJ1-4, with 7 bases identical to TRBD1. Trimming removed 4 bases from V and 8 bases from J; junction bases left unmatched: 10. The CDR3 has 15 residues. Looked up from germline, CDR1 is SNHLY and CDR2 is FYNNEI. CDR3 DNA: TGTGCCAGCAGTGCTACGCAGGGGGTCAGGGAAAAACTGTTTTTT. It yields the protein CASSATQGVREKLFF.

The chain links TRBV6-4 to TRBJ2-2; TRBD1 is a possible D gene (5 bases). Germline values: CDR1 MRHNA, CDR2 SNTAGT. The CDR3 contains 14 residues. The V gene lost 4 bases and the J gene lost 2 bases, with 8 bases spanning the gap. The CDR3 here is CASSGQTNTGELFF. The CDR3, as DNA: TGTGCCAGCAGTGGACAGACAAACACCGGGGAGCTGTTTTTT.

The chain combines TRBV27 with TRBJ2-2, with 15 bases that match TRBD2. CDR1 MNHEY and CDR2 SMNVEV come from the germline V gene (reference sequence). The CDR3 consists of 20 residues. J gave up 0 bases and V 4 bases, and 9 bases lay outside the gene matches. The CDR3 DNA reads TGTGCCAGCAGTTATTTACCGGGACTAGCGGGAGGCTCGAACACCGGGGAGCTGTTTTTT. Amino acids: CASSYLPGLAGGSNTGELFF.

The chain recombines TRBV30 with TRBJ1-5; the D gene is possibly TRBD1 (5 bases). The germline V gene encodes CDR1 GTSNPN and CDR2 SVGIG (reference sequence). Between the trimmed V and J ends, which lost 4 bases and 7 bases, there was a span of 20 bases. This CDR3 has 15 residues. The chain's CDR3 is CAWTKPGLPDQPQHF. CDR3 sequence (DNA): TGTGCCTGGACTAAACCGGGACTACCTGACCAGCCCCAGCATTTT.

The V call is TRBV9, the J call TRBJ2-3; 9 bases line up with TRBD2. The length of the CDR3 is 16 residues. Looked up from germline, CDR1 is SGDLS and CDR2 is YYNGEE. With V trimmed by 3 bases and J by 3 bases, 8 bases remained unmatched. The CDR3 sequence: CASSAGAGGQTDTQYF. CDR3 bases: TGTGCCAGCAGCGCTGGAGCGGGAGGTCAGACAGATACGCAGTATTTT. The whole variable domain, remainder taken from reference TRBV9 and TRBJ2-3, is DSGVTQTPKHLITATGQRVTLRCSPRSGDLSVYWYQQSLDQGLQFLIQYYNGEERAKGNILERFSAQQFPDLHSELNLSSLELGDSALYFCASSAGAGGQTDTQYFGPGTRLTVL.

This sequence joins TRBV6-6 and TRBJ1-1; D gene unclear. Trimming removed 1 base from V and 4 bases from J, with 10 bases in between. CDR3 length equals 14 residues. Germline CDR1 MNHNY, CDR2 SVGAGI (reference sequence). In DNA form, the CDR3 reads TGTGCCAGCAGTTACTGGCGGGAGGGCACTGAAGCTTTCTTT. As protein: CASSYWREGTEAFF.

The gene calls are TRBV27 and TRBJ2-3; 7 bases agree with TRBD2. Germline CDR1 MNHEY, CDR2 SMNVEV (reference sequence). The CDR3 is 16 amino acids. After removal of 2 bases from V and 0 bases from J, the junction contained 5 bases not matched to a gene. In DNA form, the CDR3 reads TGTGCCAGCAGTTTAGACCTAGCGGCTAGCACAGATACGCAGTATTTT. Protein product: CASSLDLAASTDTQYF.

The chain couples TRBV12-5 to TRBJ1-1; the D is unclear. The CDR3 loop spans 14 amino acids. The germline V gene encodes CDR1 LGHNT and CDR2 FRNRAP. Trimming removed 4 bases at V and 1 base at J, with 10 bases between. CDR3 sequence reads: CASGSGISNTEAFF. In nucleotides, the CDR3 is TGTGCTAGTGGTTCCGGGATCTCGAACACTGAAGCTTTCTTT. Drawing the rest from reference TRBV12-5 and TRBJ1-1, the complete variable domain is DARVTQTPRHKVTEMGQEVTMRCQPILGHNTVFWYRQTMMQGLELLAYFRNRAPLDDSGMPKDRFSAEMPDATLATLKIQPSEPRDSAVYFCASGSGISNTEAFFGQGTRLTVV.

The chain links TRBV5-4 to TRBJ2-2, with 11 bases matching TRBD2. Trimming removed 3 bases from V and 3 bases from J; junction bases left unmatched: 10. This CDR3 has 18 amino acids. CDR1 SGHNT and CDR2 YYREEE come from the germline V gene (reference sequence). The DNA for the CDR3 is TGTGCCAGCAGCTCCGCTCCCTTAGCGGGAGGGGACACCGGGGAGCTGTTTTTT. Translation: CASSSAPLAGGDTGELFF.

This clone was detected only a few times. The chain has TRBV7-9 and TRBJ1-2, with D possibly TRBD1 on 6 matching bases. V was shortened by 7 bases and J by 7 bases, with 22 bases between the two germline ends. In germline, CDR1 is SEHNR, CDR2 FQNEAQ (reference sequence). This CDR3 comprises 15 residues. The CDR3 DNA sequence: TGTGCCAGCACCTGGGGGGGGGCTAGGCCCGCTGGCTACACCTTC. Protein product: CASTWGGARPAGYTF.